A single sample is the source of the 28 T cell receptor beta chains below, sequenced in a study of blood T cell repertoires in COVID-19. Data came from immunoSEQ multiplex PCR; TCRdb stores just in-frame clones and leaves some out. The profile covers around 310,000 clones, with approximately 89% appearing a single time and about 9.4% taken by the ten largest. What was sequenced was PBMCs or T cells enriched from blood (not recorded which). The receptors come from a woman younger than 45 who had recovered from COVID-19.

V usage is TRBV25-1 and J usage is TRBJ2-7, with D unclear. The CDR3 runs to 14 residues. V was clipped by 2 bases and J by 2 bases, with 10 bases between them. Germline CDR1 and CDR2: MGHDK and SYGVNS. The CDR3 region is CASSEDVGAYEQYF. The DNA of the CDR3 is TGTGCCAGCAGTGAAGACGTCGGAGCCTACGAGCAGTACTTC.

As DNA, the CDR3 is TGTGCCAGCAGCTCGGGGCCCGGAGGGTTCCACGAGCAGTACTTC. Amino acid sequence: CASSSGPGGFHEQYF. The chain couples TRBV7-9 to TRBJ2-7; D perhaps matches TRBD2 (6 bases). Germline loops: CDR1 SEHNR, CDR2 FQNEAQ (reference sequence). This CDR3 is 15 amino acids long. The ends were cut back, 4 bases at V and 5 bases at J, with 18 bases in the middle.

This chain links TRBV13 with TRBJ2-1; no clear D gene. Between the trimmed V and J ends, which lost 4 bases and 3 bases, there was a span of 16 bases. Germline CDR1 and CDR2: PRHDT and FYEKMQ (reference sequence). CDR3 length: 16 residues. CDR3 bases: TGTGCCAGCAGCTCCGCCTCGCCGAGTATCTACAATGAGCAGTTCTTC. Translated: CASSSASPSIYNEQFF.

This clone came up a few times. V gene TRBV7-2 combines with J gene TRBJ2-7; a weak D match, TRBD2 (5 bases). In germline, CDR1 is SGHTA, CDR2 FQGNSA. V was shortened by 1 base and J by 1 base, with 11 bases between the two germline ends. The CDR3 length is 15 residues. The DNA of the CDR3 is TGTGCCAGCAGCTTAGGAGGAGGCGATTCCTACGAGCAGTACTTC. As protein: CASSLGGGDSYEQYF.

V usage is TRBV18 and J usage is TRBJ1-5, with 7 bases that match TRBD1. Losses at the gene ends were 5 bases for V and 3 bases for J; bases not matched to a gene: 10. There are 16 residues in the CDR3. CDR1 and CDR2 from the germline V gene are KGHSH and LQKENI. Here the CDR3 DNA reads TGTGCCAGCTCATCTGATCGACAGGGAGTCAATCAGCCCCAGCATTTT. Translating it yields CASSSDRQGVNQPQHF.

The V gene is TRBV4-1, the J gene TRBJ2-5, with D maybe TRBD1 (5 bases). The length of the CDR3 is 16 residues. Deletions cut 5 bases from V and 0 bases from J, with 16 bases between. The germline CDR1 and CDR2 sequences are MGHRA and YSYEKL. The CDR3 nucleotides read TGCGCCAGCAGCGCAAGACAGATCCCACACCAAGAGACCCAGTACTTC. This gives the protein CASSARQIPHQETQYF.

This chain uses TRBV11-2 with TRBJ1-5; 9 nucleotides align to TRBD1. The germline V gene has CDR1 SGHAT and CDR2 FQNNGV. The CDR3 runs 13 residues. Trimming removed 8 bases from V and 7 bases from J; junction bases left unmatched: 6. The CDR3 here is CASGTGGVQPQHF. CDR3 bases: TGTGCCAGCGGAACAGGGGGCGTACAGCCCCAGCATTTT.

The J gene is TRBJ1-2, the V gene TRBV24-1; TRBD1 agrees at 9 bases. J was trimmed by 4 bases and V by 4 bases; bases with no gene match: 6. Germline lookup yields CDR1 KGHDR and CDR2 SFDVKD. This CDR3 region has 15 residues. For the CDR3, the DNA is TGTGCCACCAGTGACCCCCCGGGACAGGGCTATGGCTACACCTTC. Its translation: CATSDPPGQGYGYTF.

The chain carries TRBV12-3 or TRBV12-4 and TRBJ1-2, with no clear D. The germline V and J ends were trimmed by 3 bases and 4 bases, with 9 bases remaining between them. This CDR3 is built from 13 residues. The CDR3 spells CASSFVVSYGYTF. CDR3 nucleotides: TGTGCCAGCAGTTTTGTGGTTAGCTATGGCTACACCTTC.

The rearrangement links TRBV6-5 to TRBJ1-3; TRBD1 might be the D (5 bases). The CDR3 extends over 14 amino acids. Germline V lookup: CDR1 MNHEY, CDR2 SVGAGI. CDR3 DNA sequence: TGTGTTTCTAAGGGGCAGGGTGCGTCGGACACCATATATTTT. Translation: CVSKGQGASDTIYF.

The sample holds one count of this clone. The V gene is TRBV11-3, the J gene TRBJ2-3; D might be TRBD1 (5 bases). Germline loops: CDR1 SGHNT, CDR2 YENEEA. The V end lost 3 bases, the J end lost 1 base, and 11 bases lay between the germline ends. This CDR3 comprises 15 residues. As DNA, the CDR3 is TGTGCCAGCAGCTTTACAGGTGTCGGCACAGATACGCAGTATTTT. Translated: CASSFTGVGTDTQYF. Drawing the rest from reference TRBV11-3 and TRBJ2-3, the complete variable domain is EAGVVQSPRYKIIEKKQPVAFWCNPISGHNTLYWYLQNLGQGPELLIRYENEEAVDDSQLPKDRFSAERLKGVDSTLKIQPAELGDSAVYLCASSFTGVGTDTQYFGPGTRLTVL.

In its sample, this clone was seen a few times. CDR3 DNA: TGTGCCAGCAGCTTAGGAGGGGGCTCTGGCTACACCTTC. It is translated as CASSLGGGSGYTF. The gene calls are TRBV7-9 and TRBJ1-2; TRBD1 aligns across 7 bases. Germline CDR1 reads SEHNR; CDR2 reads FQNEAQ (reference sequence). The V segment lost 1 base and the J segment 7 bases; nucleotides outside the gene matches: 3. The CDR3 covers 13 residues.

Notes on this clone: One end of the junction does not line up with germline, which may come from a read error. The V gene is TRBV2, the J gene TRBJ2-7, with TRBD1 matching over 7 bases. This CDR3 contains 15 residues. Looked up from germline, CDR1 is SNHLY and CDR2 is FYNNEI. The DNA for the CDR3 is TGTGCCAGCAGTGAACGGGGACAGACCCCCTACGAGCGGTACTTC. Protein: CASSERGQTPYERYF.

This clone was recorded only once. The CDR3 coding sequence is TGTGCCAGCAGTTGGTACAGGGGCTCGGGTCAGCCCCAGCATTTT. Its protein is CASSWYRGSGQPQHF. This chain links TRBV6-5 with TRBJ1-5, with 7 nucleotides matching TRBD1. Trimming took 4 bases from V and 6 from J; bases not matched to a gene: 9. This CDR3 has 15 residues. Germline assignment: CDR1 MNHEY and CDR2 SVGAGI.

The chain carries TRBV9 and TRBJ2-5; D possibly corresponds to TRBD2 (6 bases). Trimming took 3 bases from V and 2 from J, leaving 14 bases between them. The CDR3 runs 15 residues. Germline CDR1 SGDLS, CDR2 YYNGEE. The CDR3 region is CASSGTWGVQETQYF. CDR3 nucleotide sequence: TGTGCCAGCAGCGGTACTTGGGGGGTGCAAGAGACCCAGTACTTC.

This clone was detected once. The chain carries TRBV4-2 and TRBJ1-5, with 7 bases identical to TRBD1. The CDR3 loop spans 21 amino acids. V lost 0 bases and J lost 0; bases outside the gene matches: 17. Germline V gives CDR1 LGHNA, CDR2 YNFKEQ. The CDR3 spells CASSQELFGQDSSLSNQPQHF. The DNA for the CDR3 is TGTGCCAGCAGCCAAGAGTTGTTCGGACAGGATAGCTCACTTAGCAATCAGCCCCAGCATTTT.

This chain links TRBV7-9 with TRBJ2-3; D is possibly TRBD2 (6 bases). This CDR3 is 14 amino acids long. V was pared by 1 base and J by 6 bases, with 11 bases between. From germline, CDR1 is SEHNR and CDR2 FQNEAQ (reference sequence). The CDR3 protein is CASSLDAGWDTQYF. Here the CDR3 DNA reads TGTGCCAGCAGCTTAGACGCGGGGTGGGATACGCAGTATTTT.

This chain joins TRBV3-1 (or the pseudogene TRBV3-2) and TRBJ2-2; D possibly corresponds to TRBD2 (7 bases). Germline V gene sequence: CDR1 LGHDT, CDR2 YNNKEL (reference sequence). V lost 7 bases, J lost 6 bases, and 21 bases lay in between. The CDR3 extends over 16 amino acids. CDR3 DNA sequence: TGTGCCAGCAAGGGGAGGGGGAGTCGCTTCGCCGGGGAGCTGTTTTTT. Amino acids: CASKGRGSRFAGELFF.

The chain's CDR3 is CATSGGAQNTEAFF. Here the CDR3 DNA reads TGTGCCACCAGCGGAGGAGCGCAGAACACTGAAGCTTTCTTT. The chain recombines TRBV15 with TRBJ1-1, with no clear D. Trimming left V 5 bases short and J 1 base short, with 11 bases between. The germline V gene has CDR1 LNHNV and CDR2 YYDKDF (reference sequence). The CDR3 is 14 residues long.

V and J are TRBV19 and TRBJ1-5; D is possibly TRBD1 (5 bases). The CDR3 runs 13 residues. Germline V lookup: CDR1 LNHDA, CDR2 SQIVND (reference sequence). Trimming removed 11 bases at V and 2 bases at J, with 13 bases between. The CDR3 DNA reads as TGTGCCGGAGGGAGGGACGGCAATCAGCCCCAGCATTTT. This encodes CAGGRDGNQPQHF.

The gene calls are TRBV5-4 and TRBJ1-2, with a possible D match to TRBD1 (5 bases). This CDR3 is 16 amino acids long. Germline lookup yields CDR1 SGHNT and CDR2 YYREEE (reference sequence). The V gene lost 0 bases and the J gene lost 4 bases, with 16 bases spanning the gap. CDR3 sequence: CASSLGARVPTYGYTF. The CDR3 bases are TGTGCCAGCAGCTTGGGGGCCAGGGTCCCTACCTATGGCTACACCTTC.

V is TRBV19 and J is TRBJ2-7; maybe TRBD2 (5 bases). The CDR3 loop spans 15 amino acids. V was cut by 5 bases and J by 3 bases, with 17 bases left in between. Germline V gene lookup returns CDR1 LNHDA and CDR2 SQIVND (reference sequence). The CDR3 DNA reads TGTGCCAGTAGTGCCCGGACGGGTGAGGGCTACGAGCAGTACTTC. This gives the protein CASSARTGEGYEQYF.

The chain combines TRBV19 with TRBJ2-3; tentative D call: TRBD1 (6 bases). Germline assignment: CDR1 LNHDA and CDR2 SQIVND (reference sequence). The CDR3 has 15 amino acids. Trimming stripped 3 bases from V and 3 bases from J, with 13 bases between. CDR3 loop: CASSIFAGETDTQYF. As DNA, the CDR3 is TGTGCCAGTAGTATCTTTGCAGGGGAGACAGATACGCAGTATTTT. The variable domain in full, with the rest retrieved from reference TRBV19 and TRBJ2-3, is DGGITQSPKYLFRKEGQNVTLSCEQNLNHDAMYWYRQDPGQGLRLIYYSQIVNDFQKGDIAEGYSVSREKKESFPLTVTSAQKNPTAFYLCASSIFAGETDTQYFGPGTRLTVL.

In this sample, this clone turned up a few times. The rearrangement joins TRBV5-8 to TRBJ2-7; weak D call: TRBD2 (6 bases). The CDR3 is made up of 15 amino acids. Germline V gene data show CDR1 as SGHTS and CDR2 as YDEGEE. V was pared by 0 bases and J by 1 base, with 11 bases between. The CDR3 bases are TGTGCCAGCAGCTTGGTTCGGGGGACGTCCTACGAGCAGTACTTC. Translating gives CASSLVRGTSYEQYF.

The gene calls are TRBV3-1 (or the pseudogene TRBV3-2) and TRBJ2-3; the match to TRBD2 covers 11 bases. Germline V CDR1 and CDR2: LGHDT, YNNKEL (reference sequence). The CDR3 is 16 residues long. Trimming took 0 bases from V and 8 from J; bases not matched to a gene: 7. In DNA form, the CDR3 reads TGTGCCAGCAGCCAAGAAACTAGCGGGAGAGGAGGTACGCAGTATTTT. It encodes CASSQETSGRGGTQYF.

The genes are TRBV6-1 and TRBJ2-7; 13 nucleotides match TRBD2. Trimming at V came to 3 bases and at J to 6 bases, leaving 5 bases not matched to a gene. Per the germline V gene, CDR1 is MNHNS and CDR2 is SASEGT. The CDR3 runs to 15 residues. CDR3 residues: CASSDRTSGSSEQYF. The CDR3 region has the DNA TGTGCCAGCAGTGACCGGACTAGCGGGAGCTCCGAGCAGTACTTC.

The rearrangement links TRBV15 to TRBJ2-6; no clear D. The CDR3 contains 15 residues. Germline-derived CDR1 and CDR2 are LNHNV and YYDKDF (reference sequence). V was trimmed by 5 bases and J by 0 bases, leaving 8 bases between them. CDR3 loop: CATSLIGSGANVLTF. CDR3 in DNA: TGTGCCACCAGCCTAATTGGCTCTGGGGCCAACGTCCTGACTTTC.

V usage is TRBV20-1 and J usage is TRBJ2-5; 10 bases map to TRBD2. The junction had 11 bases not matched to a gene; V was cut back by 3 bases and J by 7 bases. Germline V gene sequence: CDR1 DFQATT, CDR2 SNEGSKA (reference sequence). The CDR3 covers 15 residues. CDR3 DNA sequence: TGCAGTGCTAGTGTTACTAGCGGGGCGGGGGGGACCCAGTACTTC. This encodes CSASVTSGAGGTQYF.